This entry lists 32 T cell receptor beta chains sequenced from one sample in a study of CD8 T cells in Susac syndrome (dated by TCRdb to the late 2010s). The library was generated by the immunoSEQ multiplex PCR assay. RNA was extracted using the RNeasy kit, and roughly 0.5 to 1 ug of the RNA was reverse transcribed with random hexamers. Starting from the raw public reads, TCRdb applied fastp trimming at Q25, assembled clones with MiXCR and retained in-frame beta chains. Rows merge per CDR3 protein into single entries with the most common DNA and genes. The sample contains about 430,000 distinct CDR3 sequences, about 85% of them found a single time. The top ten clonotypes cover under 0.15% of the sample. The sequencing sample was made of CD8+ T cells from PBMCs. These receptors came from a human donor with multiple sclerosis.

Here the CDR3 reads CASSLATTAALETQYF. CDR3 coding DNA: TGTGCCAGCAGCTTAGCGACAACAGCAGCCCTGGAGACCCAGTACTTC. The genes are TRBV7-9 and TRBJ2-5, with unresolved D. V shed 0 bases and J shed 5 bases, with 16 bases lying between them. There are 16 residues in the CDR3. Per germline, CDR1 SEHNR and CDR2 FQNEAQ (reference sequence).

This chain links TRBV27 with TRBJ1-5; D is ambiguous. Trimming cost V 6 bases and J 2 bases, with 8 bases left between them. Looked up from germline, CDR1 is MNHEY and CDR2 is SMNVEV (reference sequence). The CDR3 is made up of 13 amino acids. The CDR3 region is CASSNTGNQPQHF. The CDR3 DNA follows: TGTGCCAGCAGCAACACGGGCAATCAGCCCCAGCATTTT.

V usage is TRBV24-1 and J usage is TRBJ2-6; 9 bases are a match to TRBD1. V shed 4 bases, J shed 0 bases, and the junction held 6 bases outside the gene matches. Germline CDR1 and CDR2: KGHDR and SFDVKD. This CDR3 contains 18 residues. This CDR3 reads CATSDRDRVTSGANVLTF. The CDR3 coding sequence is TGTGCCACCAGTGACAGGGACAGGGTGACCTCTGGGGCCAACGTCCTGACTTTC.

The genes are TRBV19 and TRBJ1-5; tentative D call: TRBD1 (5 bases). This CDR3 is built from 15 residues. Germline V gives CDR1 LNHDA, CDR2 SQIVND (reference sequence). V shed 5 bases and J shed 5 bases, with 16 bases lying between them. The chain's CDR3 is CASSDGGEVYQPQHF. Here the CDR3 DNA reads TGTGCCAGTAGTGATGGGGGGGAGGTTTATCAGCCCCAGCATTTT.

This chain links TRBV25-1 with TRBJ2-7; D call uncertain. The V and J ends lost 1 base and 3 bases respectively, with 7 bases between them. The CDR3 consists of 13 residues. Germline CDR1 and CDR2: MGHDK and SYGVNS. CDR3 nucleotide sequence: TGTGCCAGCAGTGAATTTTGGGACTACGAGCAGTACTTC. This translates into CASSEFWDYEQYF.

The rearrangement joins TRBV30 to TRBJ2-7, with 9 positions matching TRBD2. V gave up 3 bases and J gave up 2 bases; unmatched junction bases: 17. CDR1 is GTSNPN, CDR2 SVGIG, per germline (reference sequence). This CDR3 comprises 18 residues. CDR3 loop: CAWRDSQGLANDPYEQYF. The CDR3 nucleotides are TGTGCCTGGAGAGACAGCCAAGGACTAGCGAACGACCCCTACGAGCAGTACTTC.

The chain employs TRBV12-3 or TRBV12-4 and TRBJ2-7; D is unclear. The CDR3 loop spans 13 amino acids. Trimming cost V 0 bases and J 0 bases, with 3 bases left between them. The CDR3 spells CASSLAPSYEQYF. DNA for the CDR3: TGTGCCAGCAGTTTAGCACCCTCCTACGAGCAGTACTTC.

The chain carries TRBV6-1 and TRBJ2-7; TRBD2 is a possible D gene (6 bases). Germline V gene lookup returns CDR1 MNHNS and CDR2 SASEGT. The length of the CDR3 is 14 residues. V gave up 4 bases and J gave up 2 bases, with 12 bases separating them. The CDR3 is CASSVEGPTYEQYF. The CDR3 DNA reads TGTGCCAGCAGTGTGGAGGGACCTACCTACGAGCAGTACTTC.

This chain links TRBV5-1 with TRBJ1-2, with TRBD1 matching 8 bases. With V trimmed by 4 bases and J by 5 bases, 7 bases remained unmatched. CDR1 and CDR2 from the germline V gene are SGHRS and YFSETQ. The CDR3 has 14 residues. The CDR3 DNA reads TGCGCCAGCAGCCCACAGGGGGAAACATATGGCTACACCTTC. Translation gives CASSPQGETYGYTF.

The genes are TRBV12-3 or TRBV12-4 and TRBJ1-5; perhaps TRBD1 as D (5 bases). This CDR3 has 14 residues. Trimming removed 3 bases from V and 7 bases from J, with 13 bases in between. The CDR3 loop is CASSLPGSRQPQHF. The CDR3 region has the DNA TGTGCCAGCAGTTTGCCAGGGTCCCGCCAGCCCCAGCATTTT.

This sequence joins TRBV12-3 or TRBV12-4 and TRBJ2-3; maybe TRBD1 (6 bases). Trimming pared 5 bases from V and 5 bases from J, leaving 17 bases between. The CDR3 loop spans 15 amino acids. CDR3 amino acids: CASSHTPGQQDTQYF. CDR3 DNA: TGTGCCAGCAGTCACACCCCGGGACAACAAGATACGCAGTATTTT.

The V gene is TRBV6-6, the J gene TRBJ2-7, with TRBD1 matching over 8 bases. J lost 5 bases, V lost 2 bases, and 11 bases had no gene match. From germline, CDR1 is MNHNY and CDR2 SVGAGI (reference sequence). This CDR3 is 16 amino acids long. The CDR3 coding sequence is TGTGCCAGCAGTTACAAACCCCCCCAACAGGGGGACGAGCAGTACTTC. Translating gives CASSYKPPQQGDEQYF.

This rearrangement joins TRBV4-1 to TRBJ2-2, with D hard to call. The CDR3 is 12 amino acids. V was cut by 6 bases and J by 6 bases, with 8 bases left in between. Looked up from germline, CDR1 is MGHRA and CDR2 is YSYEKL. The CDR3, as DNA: TGCGCCAGCAGTCCAGTTCCCGGGGAGCTGTTTTTT. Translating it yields CASSPVPGELFF.

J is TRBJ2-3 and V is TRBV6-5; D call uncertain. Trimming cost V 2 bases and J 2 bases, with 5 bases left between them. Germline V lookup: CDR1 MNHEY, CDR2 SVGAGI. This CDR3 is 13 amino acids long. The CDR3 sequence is CASSYGDTDTQYF. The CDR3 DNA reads TGTGCCAGCAGTTACGGGGACACAGATACGCAGTATTTT.

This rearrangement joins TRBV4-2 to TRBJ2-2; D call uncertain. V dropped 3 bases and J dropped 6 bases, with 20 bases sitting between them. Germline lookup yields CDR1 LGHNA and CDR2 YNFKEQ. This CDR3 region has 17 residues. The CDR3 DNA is TGTGCCAGCAGCCAGGACGGTCTCGTCGCGCGCGCCGGGGAGCTGTTTTTT. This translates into CASSQDGLVARAGELFF.

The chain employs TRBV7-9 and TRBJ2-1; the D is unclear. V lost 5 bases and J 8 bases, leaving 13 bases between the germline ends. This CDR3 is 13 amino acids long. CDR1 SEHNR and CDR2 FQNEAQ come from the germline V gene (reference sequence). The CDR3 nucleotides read TGTGCCAGCAGCCGCTTAGGAGCAGATGAGCAGTTCTTC. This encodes CASSRLGADEQFF.

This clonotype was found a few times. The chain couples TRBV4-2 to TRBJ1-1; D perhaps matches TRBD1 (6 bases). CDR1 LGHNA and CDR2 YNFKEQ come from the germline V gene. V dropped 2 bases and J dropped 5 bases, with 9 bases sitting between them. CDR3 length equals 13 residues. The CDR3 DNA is TGTGCCAGCAGCCAACCAGGGGATACTGAAGCTTTCTTT. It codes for CASSQPGDTEAFF.

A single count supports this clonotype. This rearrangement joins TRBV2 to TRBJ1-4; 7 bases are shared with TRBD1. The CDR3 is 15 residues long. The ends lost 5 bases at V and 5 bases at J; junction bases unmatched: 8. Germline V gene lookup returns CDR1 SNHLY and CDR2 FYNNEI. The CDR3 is CASSPPGGGNEKLFF. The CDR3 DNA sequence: TGTGCCAGCAGTCCTCCAGGGGGTGGAAATGAAAAACTGTTTTTT.

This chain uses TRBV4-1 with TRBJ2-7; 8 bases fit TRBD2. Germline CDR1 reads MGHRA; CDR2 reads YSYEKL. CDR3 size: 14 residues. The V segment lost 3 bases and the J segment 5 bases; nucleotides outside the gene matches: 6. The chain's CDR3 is CASSQSGSTHEQYF. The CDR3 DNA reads TGCGCCAGCAGCCAGAGCGGGAGTACCCACGAGCAGTACTTC.

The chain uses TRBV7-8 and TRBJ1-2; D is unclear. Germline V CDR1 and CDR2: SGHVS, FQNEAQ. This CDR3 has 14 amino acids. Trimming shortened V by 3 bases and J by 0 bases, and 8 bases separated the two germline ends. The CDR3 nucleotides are TGTGCCAGCAGCTTCCCGGGCTCTAACTATGGCTACACCTTC. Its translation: CASSFPGSNYGYTF.

The CDR3 nucleotides are TGCGCCAGCAGCCTCCTTGGACCGGCAGGGGTTTCTTCACCCCTCCACTTT. It codes for CASSLLGPAGVSSPLHF. The J gene is TRBJ1-6, the V gene TRBV4-1; possibly TRBD1 for D (6 bases). V gave up 4 bases and J gave up 9 bases, with 22 bases separating them. Germline CDR1 MGHRA, CDR2 YSYEKL. This CDR3 is built from 17 residues.

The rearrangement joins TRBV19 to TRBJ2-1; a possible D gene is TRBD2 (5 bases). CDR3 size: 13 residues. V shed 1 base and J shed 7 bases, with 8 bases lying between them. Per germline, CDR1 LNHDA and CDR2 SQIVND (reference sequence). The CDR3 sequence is CASSIGTYNEQFF. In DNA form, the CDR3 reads TGTGCCAGTAGTATAGGGACTTATAATGAGCAGTTCTTC.

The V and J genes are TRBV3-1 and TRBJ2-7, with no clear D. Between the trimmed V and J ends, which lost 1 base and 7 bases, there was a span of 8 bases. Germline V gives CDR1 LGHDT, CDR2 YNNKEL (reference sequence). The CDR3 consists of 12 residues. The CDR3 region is CASSQAPTEQYF. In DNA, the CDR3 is TGTGCCAGCAGCCAAGCTCCCACGGAGCAGTACTTC.

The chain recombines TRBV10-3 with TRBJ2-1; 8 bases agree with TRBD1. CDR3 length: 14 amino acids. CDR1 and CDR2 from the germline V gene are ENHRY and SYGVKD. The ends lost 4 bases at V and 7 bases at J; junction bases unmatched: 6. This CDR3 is CAISGTGLGNEQFF. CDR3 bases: TGTGCCATCAGTGGGACAGGGTTAGGGAATGAGCAGTTCTTC.

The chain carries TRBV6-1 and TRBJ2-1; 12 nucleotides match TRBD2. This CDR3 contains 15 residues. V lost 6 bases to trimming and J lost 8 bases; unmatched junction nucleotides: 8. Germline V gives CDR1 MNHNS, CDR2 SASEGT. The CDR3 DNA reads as TGTGCCAGCAGCTATCTAGCGGGAGGGCTCGATGAGCAGTTCTTC. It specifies CASSYLAGGLDEQFF.

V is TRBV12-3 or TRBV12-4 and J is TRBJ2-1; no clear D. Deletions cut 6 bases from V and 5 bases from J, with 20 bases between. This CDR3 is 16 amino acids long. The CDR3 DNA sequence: TGTGCCAGCAGACACACCCGGGTCCCCCAGAACAATGAGCAGTTCTTC. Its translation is CASRHTRVPQNNEQFF.

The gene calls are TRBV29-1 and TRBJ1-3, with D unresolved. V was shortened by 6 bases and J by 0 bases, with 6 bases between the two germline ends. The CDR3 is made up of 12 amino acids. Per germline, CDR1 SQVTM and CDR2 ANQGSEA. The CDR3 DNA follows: TGCAGCGTGGCAGACTCTGGAAACACCATATATTTT. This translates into CSVADSGNTIYF. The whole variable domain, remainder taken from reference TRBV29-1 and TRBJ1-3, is SAVISQKPSRDICQRGTSLTIQCQVDSQVTMMFWYRQQPGQSLTLIATANQGSEATYESGFVIDKFPISRPNLTFSTLTVSNMSPEDSSIYLCSVADSGNTIYFGEGSWLTVV.

CDR3 DNA sequence: TGTGCCAGCAGTGTCCCGGGAAATCAGCCCCAGCATTTT. Its protein product is CASSVPGNQPQHF. V gene TRBV6-1 combines with J gene TRBJ1-5; D is ambiguous. CDR3 size: 13 residues. Germline V lookup: CDR1 MNHNS, CDR2 SASEGT. Trimming stripped 4 bases from V and 4 bases from J, with 8 bases between.

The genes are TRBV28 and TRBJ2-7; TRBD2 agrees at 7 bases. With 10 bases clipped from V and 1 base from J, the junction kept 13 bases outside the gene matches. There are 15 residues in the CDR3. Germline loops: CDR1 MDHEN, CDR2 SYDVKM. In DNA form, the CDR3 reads TGTGCCACCTCACCGGGGAGGGAGGGATCCTACGAGCAGTACTTC. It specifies CATSPGREGSYEQYF. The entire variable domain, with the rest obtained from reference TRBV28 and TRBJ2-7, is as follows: DVKVTQSSRYLVKRTGEKVFLECVQDMDHENMFWYRQDPGLGLRLIYFSYDVKMKEKGDIPEGYSVSREKKERFSLILESASTNQTSMYLCATSPGREGSYEQYFGPGTRLTVT.

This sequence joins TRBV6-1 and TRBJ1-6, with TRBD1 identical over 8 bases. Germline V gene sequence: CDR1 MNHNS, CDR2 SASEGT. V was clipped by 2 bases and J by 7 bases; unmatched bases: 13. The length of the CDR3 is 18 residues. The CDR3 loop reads CASSELGQRQGMNSPLHF. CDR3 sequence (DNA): TGTGCCAGCAGTGAACTAGGGCAGAGACAGGGGATGAATTCACCCCTCCACTTT.

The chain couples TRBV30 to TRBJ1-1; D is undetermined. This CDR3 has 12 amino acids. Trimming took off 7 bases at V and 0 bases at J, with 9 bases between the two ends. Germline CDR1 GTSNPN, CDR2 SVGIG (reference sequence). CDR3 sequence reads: CALQSLNTEAFF. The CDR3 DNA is TGTGCCTTACAGTCATTGAACACTGAAGCTTTCTTT.

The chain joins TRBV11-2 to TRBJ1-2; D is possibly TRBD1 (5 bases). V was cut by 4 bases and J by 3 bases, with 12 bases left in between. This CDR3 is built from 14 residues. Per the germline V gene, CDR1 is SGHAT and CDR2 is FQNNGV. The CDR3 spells CASSSESGHYGYTF. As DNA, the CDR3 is TGTGCCAGCAGCTCCGAATCGGGGCACTATGGCTACACCTTC. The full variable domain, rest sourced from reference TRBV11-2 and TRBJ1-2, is EAGVAQSPRYKIIEKRQSVAFWCNPISGHATLYWYQQILGQGPKLLIQFQNNGVVDDSQLPKDRFSAERLKGVDSTLKIQPAKLEDSAVYLCASSSESGHYGYTFGSGTRLTVV.